This section outlines one TCR beta chain sequence together with its context. Its target is unknown. The record originates from a study of T cells in Graves' hyperthyroidism and ophthalmopathy. Study-wide points: Ophthalmopathy onset followed model prediction by a median roughly 6 months.

The CDR3 regions of TCR beta were amplified from RNA transcripts. The primer set for the first-round RT-PCR of the TCR CDR3 was HTBI. One entry per CDR3 protein, called by TCRdb with MiXCR from the multiplex PCR reads. Of some 760,000 distinct CDR3 sequences in the sample, approximately 15% were seen once. V lost 2 bases to trimming and J lost 9 bases, with 12 bases between them. In germline, CDR1 is SGHDT, CDR2 YYEEEE. The CDR3 length is 13 residues. When ophthalmopathy did not progress within 18 months, Graves' hyperthyroidism was considered stable. Uncontrolled infections, other autoimmune diseases, pregnancy or lactation led to exclusion of patients. It was over 9.5 ml of fresh peripheral blood that supplied the PBMCs.

The genes are TRBV5-6 and TRBJ1-5; D gene unclear. This TCR was recovered from a woman aged 18 to 35 with Graves' hyperthyroidism. What was sequenced was blood. The CDR3 coding sequence is TGTGCCAGCAGCTTCCGACACCGGGGGCCCCAGCATTTT. Translating it yields CASSFRHRGPQHF.